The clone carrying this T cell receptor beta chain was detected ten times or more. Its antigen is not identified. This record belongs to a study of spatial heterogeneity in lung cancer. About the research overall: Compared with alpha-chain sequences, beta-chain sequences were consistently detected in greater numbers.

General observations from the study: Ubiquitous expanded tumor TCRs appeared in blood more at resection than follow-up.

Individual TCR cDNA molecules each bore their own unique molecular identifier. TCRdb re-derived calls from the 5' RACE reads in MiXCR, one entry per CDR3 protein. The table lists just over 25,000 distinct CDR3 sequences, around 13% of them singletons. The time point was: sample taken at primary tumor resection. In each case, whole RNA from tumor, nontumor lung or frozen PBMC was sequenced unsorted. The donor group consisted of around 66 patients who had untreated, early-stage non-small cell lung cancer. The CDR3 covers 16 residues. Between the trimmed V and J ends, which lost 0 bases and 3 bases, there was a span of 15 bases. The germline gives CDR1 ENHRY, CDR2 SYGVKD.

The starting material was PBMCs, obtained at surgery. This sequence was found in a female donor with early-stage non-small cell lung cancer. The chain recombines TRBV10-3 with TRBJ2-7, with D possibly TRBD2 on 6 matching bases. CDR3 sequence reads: CAISESIDLGLYEQYF. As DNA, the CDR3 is TGTGCCATCAGTGAGTCGATTGATCTGGGACTCTACGAGCAGTACTTC.